The 25 T cell receptor beta chains in this list originate from one sample, sequenced in a study of beta chain features in type 1 diabetes. Sequenced material consisted of expressed TCRB transcripts (all of the isolated RNA was reverse transcribed). Assay: immunoSEQ multiplex PCR; the TCRdb copy retains only in-frame clones and omits some. The data show hundreds of thousands of clones, with roughly 16% seen just once and 0.02% to 0.025% held by the top ten. The sample was naive CD4+ T cells from blood. Source of these receptors: a woman aged 18-29 years in good health.

The V call is TRBV7-9, the J call TRBJ2-7; TRBD2 agrees at 14 bases. The CDR3 has 17 residues. V gave up 4 bases and J gave up 6 bases; unmatched junction bases: 11. Germline-derived CDR1 and CDR2 are SEHNR and FQNEAQ (reference sequence). The CDR3 loop reads CASSSAGGLAGDGEQYF. CDR3 in DNA: TGTGCCAGCAGCTCCGCGGGGGGACTAGCGGGAGATGGCGAGCAGTACTTC.

This clone turned up a few times. J is TRBJ1-5 and V is TRBV2; 9 nucleotides agree with TRBD1. Unmatched junction bases numbered 4, after V lost 6 bases and J lost 4 bases. The CDR3 consists of 14 residues. Germline V gene lookup returns CDR1 SNHLY and CDR2 FYNNEI. The chain's CDR3 is CASRIGTGNQPQHF. CDR3 DNA sequence: TGTGCCAGCAGGATCGGGACAGGGAATCAGCCCCAGCATTTT. Full variable domain (rest looked up from reference TRBV2 and TRBJ1-5): EPEVTQTPSHQVTQMGQEVILRCVPISNHLYFYWYRQILGQKVEFLVSFYNNEISEKSEIFDDQFSVERPDGSNFTLKIRSTKLEDSAMYFCASRIGTGNQPQHFGDGTRLSIL.

The chain combines TRBV5-6 with TRBJ1-1; D not certain. The CDR3 is 12 amino acids. CDR1 is SGHDT and CDR2 is YYEEEE in the germline V gene. Trimming cost V 4 bases and J 3 bases, with 7 bases left between them. The CDR3 loop reads CASSRSYTEAFF. As DNA, the CDR3 is TGTGCCAGCAGCCGCTCGTACACTGAAGCTTTCTTT.

This chain connects TRBV28 to TRBJ2-1; 14 bases fit TRBD2. Unmatched junction bases numbered 7, after V lost 3 bases and J lost 12 bases. CDR1 is MDHEN, CDR2 SYDVKM, per germline. The CDR3 contains 15 residues. The CDR3 is CASSFLGTSGSGQFF. CDR3 DNA sequence: TGTGCCAGCAGTTTTCTCGGGACTAGCGGGAGTGGGCAGTTCTTC.

In its sample, this clone was seen a few times. The chain links TRBV6-5 to TRBJ1-1, with unresolved D. The CDR3 contains 11 residues. The germline CDR1 and CDR2 sequences are MNHEY and SVGAGI. V gave up 10 bases and J gave up 6 bases, with 12 bases separating them. CDR3: CATRREAEAFF. CDR3 sequence (DNA): TGTGCCACCCGACGGGAGGCTGAAGCTTTCTTT.

V usage is TRBV5-1 and J usage is TRBJ2-7, with 10 bases lining up with TRBD1. CDR1 is SGHRS and CDR2 is YFSETQ in the germline V gene. The trim removed 4 bases at V and 1 base at J, leaving 8 bases unmatched. The CDR3 extends over 16 amino acids. The CDR3 nucleotides are TGCGCCAGCAGCGGCGGGGACAGGGGTGGGTCCTACGAGCAGTACTTC. It is translated as CASSGGDRGGSYEQYF.

This clone was observed a handful of times. Other DNA sequences in this sample translate to the same CDR3. The rearrangement uses TRBV28 and TRBJ2-3; perhaps TRBD1 as D (6 bases). There are 15 residues in the CDR3. From germline, CDR1 is MDHEN and CDR2 SYDVKM. Trimming took 2 bases from V and 4 from J, leaving 13 bases between them. The CDR3 DNA reads TGTGCCAGCAGTTTACCAGGGACAAGGGCAGATACGCAGTATTTT. Protein sequence: CASSLPGTRADTQYF.

The V and J genes are TRBV19 and TRBJ1-5; 9 bases are a match to TRBD1. Germline V gene sequence: CDR1 LNHDA, CDR2 SQIVND (reference sequence). V trimming: 8 bases; J trimming: 3 bases; junction bases outside the gene matches: 11. This CDR3 has 16 amino acids. CDR3 loop: CASAVRGQGDNQPQHF. CDR3 nucleotides: TGTGCCAGTGCGGTTCGGGGACAGGGTGACAATCAGCCCCAGCATTTT.

This clone has a handful of counts. The chain combines TRBV27 with TRBJ2-2; TRBD2 is a possible D gene (6 bases). This CDR3 contains 15 residues. V was clipped by 6 bases and J by 4 bases, with 15 bases between them. Germline CDR1 MNHEY, CDR2 SMNVEV (reference sequence). The CDR3 DNA reads TGTGCCAGCAGCATGTTCGGGGGAGGCACCGGGGAGCTGTTTTTT. It specifies CASSMFGGGTGELFF.

This clone was recorded a few times. The V gene is TRBV21-1, the J gene TRBJ2-2; the D segment call TRBD1 is taken from the table without a DNA check. TRBV21-1 is shown as a pseudogene. This CDR3 contains 15 residues. CDR3 residues: CASSKVRVGTGELFF. In nucleotides, the CDR3 is TGTGCCAGCAGCAAAGTCAGGGTGGGCACCGGGGAGCTGTTTTTT.

V usage is TRBV5-1 and J usage is TRBJ2-7, with D perhaps TRBD1 (6 bases). Germline CDR1 and CDR2: SGHRS and YFSETQ. This CDR3 spans 14 amino acids. Trimming left V 4 bases short and J 6 bases short, with 17 bases between. CDR3 residues: CASSLNTGLGEQYF. CDR3 coding DNA: TGCGCCAGCAGCCTAAATACAGGGTTGGGCGAGCAGTACTTC.

The table lists this clone with a few counts. The chain couples TRBV14 to TRBJ2-5; 9 bases match TRBD2. Germline values: CDR1 SGHDN, CDR2 FVKESK. The CDR3 length is 19 residues. V lost 1 base, J lost 2 bases, and 14 bases stayed unmatched. This CDR3 is CASSQVSGRHIIQQETQYF. The CDR3, as DNA: TGTGCCAGCAGCCAAGTTAGCGGGAGACACATTATTCAGCAAGAGACCCAGTACTTC.

The chain employs TRBV9 and TRBJ2-7; possible D gene TRBD2, 6 bases. The V and J ends lost 4 bases and 6 bases respectively, with 14 bases between them. The CDR3 runs to 13 residues. The V gene's germline CDR1 is SGDLS and CDR2 YYNGEE. The CDR3 protein is CASSPRTRGEQYF. DNA of the CDR3: TGTGCCAGCAGCCCGAGGACGCGGGGCGAGCAGTACTTC.

The genes are TRBV15 and TRBJ1-2; 9 nucleotides agree with TRBD1. Germline V gene data show CDR1 as LNHNV and CDR2 as YYDKDF (reference sequence). This CDR3 has 18 amino acids. Germline trimming cut 2 bases from V and 8 bases from J; bases unmatched to any gene: 18. The CDR3 spells CATSRRLLGTGSREGYTF. As DNA, the CDR3 is TGTGCCACCAGCAGACGCTTGCTGGGGACAGGGAGCCGGGAGGGCTACACCTTC.

This clone showed up just a few times. The V and J genes are TRBV28 and TRBJ2-7; 8 positions match TRBD2. From germline, CDR1 is MDHEN and CDR2 SYDVKM. CDR3 size: 13 residues. V lost 4 bases and J lost 3; bases outside the gene matches: 2. CDR3 sequence: CASSSAGVYEQYF. The CDR3 coding sequence is TGTGCCAGCAGTTCAGCGGGAGTCTACGAGCAGTACTTC.

Only a few counts were recorded for this clone. Distinct nucleotide sequences in the sample also encode this CDR3. V gene TRBV28 combines with J gene TRBJ1-2; D ambiguous. Trimming removed 6 bases from V and 2 bases from J, with 7 bases in between. Germline V gene data show CDR1 as MDHEN and CDR2 as SYDVKM. The CDR3 covers 12 residues. The DNA for the CDR3 is TGTGCCAGCAGCCCAGCCAACTATGGCTACACCTTC. As protein: CASSPANYGYTF.

This clone was picked up a small number of times. The chain is built from TRBV9 and TRBJ2-7; the match to TRBD2 covers 10 bases. Germline V gene sequence: CDR1 SGDLS, CDR2 YYNGEE. The ends lost 0 bases at V and 0 bases at J; junction bases unmatched: 9. The CDR3 totals 18 residues. The CDR3 reads CASSVEASGSSYSYEQYF. The CDR3 DNA sequence: TGTGCCAGCAGCGTAGAGGCTAGCGGGAGTTCCTACTCCTACGAGCAGTACTTC.

The V call is TRBV10-3, the J call TRBJ2-1, with D unresolved. Germline V gene data show CDR1 as ENHRY and CDR2 as SYGVKD. V lost 1 base, J lost 7 bases, and 8 bases lay in between. The CDR3 is 13 amino acids. CDR3 nucleotide sequence: TGTGCCATCAGTGAGTTGTCGGAGAATGAGCAGTTCTTC. This codes for CAISELSENEQFF.

This clone was detected a few times. This chain links TRBV20-1 with TRBJ1-2; D gene uncertain. Germline V CDR1 and CDR2: DFQATT, SNEGSKA (reference sequence). V lost 3 bases and J lost 9, with 11 bases in between. The CDR3 length is 11 residues. DNA of the CDR3: TGCAGTGCTAGTAGAAGCGGCAGCTACACCTTC. Amino acid sequence: CSASRSGSYTF.

In this sample, this clone turned up a few times. Other DNA sequences in this sample translate to the same CDR3. The chain uses TRBV18 and TRBJ2-1; no clear D. This CDR3 is built from 12 residues. CDR1 and CDR2 (germline): KGHSH, LQKENI. V was cut by 3 bases and J by 9 bases, with 9 bases left in between. Here the CDR3 reads CASSPRLGEQFF. As DNA, the CDR3 is TGTGCCAGCTCACCCCGACTGGGTGAGCAGTTCTTC.

The chain is built from TRBV15 and TRBJ2-5; D is uncertain. This CDR3 has 16 amino acids. V dropped 3 bases and J dropped 1 base, with 15 bases sitting between them. Per germline, CDR1 LNHNV and CDR2 YYDKDF (reference sequence). The CDR3 DNA is TGTGCCACCAGCAGTCTCATCTGGGCCGGCCAAGAGACCCAGTACTTC. This codes for CATSSLIWAGQETQYF.

The genes are TRBV23-1 and TRBJ2-7; D tentatively fits TRBD1 or TRBD2 (6 bases each). TRBV23-1 is classed as an ORF, of uncertain function. The CDR3 runs 15 residues. V lost 1 base and J lost 5, with 15 bases in between. Written as DNA, the CDR3 is TGCGCCAGCAGTCAATGTCTTAGGGGGGACCACGAGCAGTACTTC. Translated, it gives CASSQCLRGDHEQYF.

This clone has a handful of counts. The rearrangement links TRBV4-2 to TRBJ1-2; a possible D gene is TRBD1 (5 bases). This CDR3 contains 14 residues. Germline V gene data show CDR1 as LGHNA and CDR2 as YNFKEQ. V was trimmed by 4 bases and J by 5 bases, leaving 14 bases between them. Here the CDR3 DNA reads TGTGCCAGCAGCCGGGACCGGGGCACATATGGCTACACCTTC. As protein: CASSRDRGTYGYTF.

Only a few counts were recorded for this clone. V usage is TRBV7-2 and J usage is TRBJ1-5; no clear D. Germline V gene data show CDR1 as SGHTA and CDR2 as FQGNSA. The CDR3 has 14 amino acids. V shed 4 bases and J shed 4 bases, with 11 bases lying between them. The DNA of the CDR3 is TGTGCCAGCAGCTCCGACACCTTTAATCAGCCCCAGCATTTT. Translating gives CASSSDTFNQPQHF.

The chain uses TRBV28 and TRBJ2-5, with 7 bases fitting TRBD2. CDR1 and CDR2 from the germline V gene are MDHEN and SYDVKM. The CDR3 has 18 amino acids. V dropped 5 bases and J dropped 5; count of bases not matched to a gene: 20. CDR3 loop: CASSPGELLAPLGETQYF. The CDR3 DNA reads TGTGCCAGCAGTCCGGGGGAGTTACTAGCGCCTCTGGGGGAGACCCAGTACTTC. The entire variable domain, with the rest obtained from reference TRBV28 and TRBJ2-5, is as follows: DVKVTQSSRYLVKRTGEKVFLECVQDMDHENMFWYRQDPGLGLRLIYFSYDVKMKEKGDIPEGYSVSREKKERFSLILESASTNQTSMYLCASSPGELLAPLGETQYFGPGTRLLVL.